Here is one T cell receptor (beta chain) with its context. The antigen is undetermined. Nested PCRs of approximately 16 and 10 cycles, two in total, were run on TCRalpha and TCRbeta cDNA. No DNA is given; TCRdb re-called the 5' RACE reads and lists each CDR3 protein once. The sample includes 300,000 to 350,000 distinct CDR3 sequences. Germline loops: CDR1 MNHEY, CDR2 SMNVEV (reference sequence). CDR3 length: 14 residues. These data belong to a study of monozygotic twins with inflammatory bowel disease. Study-wide results and limits: Patient repertoires may carry noise from differing immunosuppressive treatments. Healthy co-twins exceeded IBD patients in TCRbeta diversity as measured by inverse Simpson.

The sample taken for sequencing was blood. The receptor was derived from a human donor with ulcerative colitis or Crohn's disease, or a healthy co-twin of an affected twin (not recorded which). The rearrangement links TRBV27 to TRBJ2-7; TCRdb lists TRBD2, though no DNA is available to test this call. Here the CDR3 reads CASSLSLADYEQYF.